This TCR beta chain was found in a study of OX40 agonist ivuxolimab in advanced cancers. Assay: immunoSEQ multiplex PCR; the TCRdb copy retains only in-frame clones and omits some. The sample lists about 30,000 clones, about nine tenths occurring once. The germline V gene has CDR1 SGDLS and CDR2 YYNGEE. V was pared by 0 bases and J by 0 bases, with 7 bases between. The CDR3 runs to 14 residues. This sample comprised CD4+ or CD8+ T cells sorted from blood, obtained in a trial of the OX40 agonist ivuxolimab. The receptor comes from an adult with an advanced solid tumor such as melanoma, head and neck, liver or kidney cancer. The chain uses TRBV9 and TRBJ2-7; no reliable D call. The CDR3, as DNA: TGTGCCAGCAGCGTAGAACTGACCTCCTACGAGCAGTACTTC. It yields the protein CASSVELTSYEQYF.